What follows are 27 T cell receptor beta chains derived from one specimen sequenced in a study of a mutant IDH1 vaccine in newly diagnosed glioma. Time point here: week 35, safety follow-up. The content of each vaccine dose was 300 ug of mutant IDH1 20-mer peptide, and topical imiquimod accompanied it. Using immunoSEQ multiplex PCR, the repertoire was profiled, and TCRdb retains in-frame clones only, with some absent. The sample carries 65,000 to 85,000 clones, around nine tenths recorded once. Antigens of these TCRs are unknown. This sample comprised PBMCs, obtained from a glioma patient whose treatment included an IDH1 peptide vaccine. Receptors originate from a man younger than 40 with glioma.

This clone is a singleton in its sample. The chain recombines TRBV2 with TRBJ2-1, with D uncertain. V dropped 3 bases and J dropped 9 bases, with 12 bases sitting between them. This CDR3 region has 13 residues. CDR1 SNHLY and CDR2 FYNNEI come from the germline V gene. The CDR3 sequence is CASSENASSEQFF. The CDR3 nucleotides are TGTGCCAGCAGTGAGAATGCCAGTAGTGAGCAGTTCTTC.

This clone was seen once. CDR3: CASSRSGVKYNTEAFF. Written as DNA, the CDR3 is TGTGCCAGCTCCCGGAGCGGTGTGAAGTATAACACTGAAGCTTTCTTT. The rearrangement joins TRBV18 to TRBJ1-1; D remains unclear. CDR3 length: 16 amino acids. V lost 6 bases and J 2 bases, leaving 19 bases between the germline ends. The germline gives CDR1 KGHSH, CDR2 LQKENI.

The chain couples TRBV10-3 to TRBJ1-6, with a possible D match to TRBD1 (5 bases). V lost 5 bases and J 7 bases, leaving 12 bases between the germline ends. Germline V gives CDR1 ENHRY, CDR2 SYGVKD. The CDR3 sequence is 14 residues long. The CDR3 region is CAISTGTGNSPLHF. CDR3 nucleotide sequence: TGTGCCATCAGTACCGGGACGGGGAATTCACCCCTCCACTTT.

V gene TRBV5-1 combines with J gene TRBJ1-1; D remains unclear. CDR1 is SGHRS, CDR2 YFSETQ, per germline. The CDR3 loop spans 15 amino acids. V lost 4 bases to trimming and J lost 0 bases, with 13 bases between them. The CDR3 DNA sequence: TGCGCCAGCAGCAGGACGGAGACCGTGAACACTGAAGCTTTCTTT. It translates to CASSRTETVNTEAFF.

The V and J genes are TRBV2 and TRBJ1-3; tentative D call: TRBD1 (6 bases). In germline, CDR1 is SNHLY, CDR2 FYNNEI. The CDR3 length is 15 residues. Trimming pared 1 base from V and 2 bases from J, leaving 9 bases between. The CDR3 nucleotides are TGTGCCAGCAGTGAAGTAACAGGGCCTGGAAACACCATATATTTT. This gives the protein CASSEVTGPGNTIYF.

The chain uses TRBV18 and TRBJ2-2; D is possibly TRBD2 (6 bases). This CDR3 spans 17 amino acids. The germline gives CDR1 KGHSH, CDR2 LQKENI. Trimming left V 3 bases short and J 4 bases short, with 18 bases between. The CDR3 nucleotides read TGTGCCAGCTCACCGTCCCTTGGGCTAGCGTCCACCGGGGAGCTGTTTTTT. Its protein is CASSPSLGLASTGELFF.

The rearrangement uses TRBV5-4 and TRBJ1-2, with 7 positions matching TRBD1. Germline trimming cut 2 bases from V and 5 bases from J; bases unmatched to any gene: 15. This CDR3 spans 17 amino acids. Germline V lookup: CDR1 SGHNT, CDR2 YYREEE (reference sequence). This CDR3 reads CASSFPPPTGDRYGYTF. DNA of the CDR3: TGTGCCAGCAGCTTTCCCCCGCCTACAGGGGATCGGTATGGCTACACCTTC. The variable domain in full, with the rest retrieved from reference TRBV5-4 and TRBJ1-2, is ETGVTQSPTHLIKTRGQQVTLRCSSQSGHNTVSWYQQALGQGPQFIFQYYREEENGRGNFPPRFSGLQFPNYSSELNVNALELDDSALYLCASSFPPPTGDRYGYTFGSGTRLTVV.

The chain uses TRBV9 and TRBJ2-5; the match to TRBD2 covers 7 bases. With the DNA end fitting TRBJ2-7 better, the J assignment may be wrong. Per the germline V gene, CDR1 is SGDLS and CDR2 is YYNGEE. The CDR3 is 14 amino acids. This CDR3 is CASSVAAGTYEQYF. CDR3 nucleotides: TGTGCCAGCAGCGTAGCAGCGGGGACCTACGAGCAGTACTTC.

The chain links TRBV4-1 to TRBJ1-2, with D perhaps matching TRBD1 (5 bases). CDR1 is MGHRA and CDR2 is YSYEKL in the germline V gene. This CDR3 is 14 amino acids long. V was cut by 4 bases and J by 0 bases, with 9 bases left in between. Written as DNA, the CDR3 is TGCGCCAGCAGCCTCGAGACAGCTAACTATGGCTACACCTTC. Amino acids: CASSLETANYGYTF.

The V and J genes are TRBV15 and TRBJ2-6; a possible D gene is TRBD1 (5 bases). Trimming removed 0 bases at V and 2 bases at J, with 8 bases between. The CDR3 length is 16 residues. Germline CDR1 is LNHNV and CDR2 is YYDKDF (reference sequence). In nucleotides, the CDR3 is TGTGCCACCAGCAGAGATCCCAGGGCTGGGGCCAACGTCCTGACTTTC. Translated: CATSRDPRAGANVLTF.

The chain carries TRBV5-1 and TRBJ2-2; the D is unclear. The CDR3 length is 14 residues. The V end was cut by 0 bases, the J end by 3 bases, with 6 bases between. Germline CDR1 reads SGHRS; CDR2 reads YFSETQ. Here the CDR3 DNA reads TGCGCCAGCAGCTTGGGTCAGGACACCGGGGAGCTGTTTTTT. Protein: CASSLGQDTGELFF.

The chain couples TRBV29-1 to TRBJ2-7; the D is unclear. The germline CDR1 and CDR2 sequences are SQVTM and ANQGSEA. This CDR3 has 13 residues. Trimming shortened V by 6 bases and J by 2 bases, and 14 bases separated the two germline ends. The CDR3 nucleotides are TGCAGCGTGAAGGGTACATTAACCTACGAGCAGTACTTC. Translated: CSVKGTLTYEQYF.

The chain combines TRBV29-1 with TRBJ2-5; D might be TRBD1 or TRBD2, each matching 5 bases. V lost 3 bases to trimming and J lost 5 bases, with 10 bases between them. This CDR3 is 12 amino acids long. The germline CDR1 and CDR2 sequences are SQVTM and ANQGSEA. Here the CDR3 reads CSVETEGETQYF. The CDR3, as DNA: TGCAGCGTTGAGACAGAGGGGGAGACCCAGTACTTC.

The chain carries TRBV5-5 and TRBJ1-5; D uncertain. CDR1 is SGHKS and CDR2 is YYEKEE in the germline V gene (reference sequence). The CDR3 covers 15 residues. Trimming pared 0 bases from V and 3 bases from J, leaving 10 bases between. Written as DNA, the CDR3 is TGTGCCAGCAGCTTGGACGTCCTCTTCAATCAGCCCCAGCATTTT. It yields the protein CASSLDVLFNQPQHF.

A single count supports this clone. The CDR3 is CASLSDWAIYF. The CDR3 nucleotides are TGTGCCTCTCTCTCGGACTGGGCCATATATTTT. The rearrangement links TRBV28 to TRBJ1-3; D is uncertain. Trimming left V 11 bases short and J 11 bases short, with 16 bases between. The CDR3 consists of 11 residues. Germline V lookup: CDR1 MDHEN, CDR2 SYDVKM.

This clone is a singleton in its sample. This chain connects TRBV6-6 to TRBJ1-5; unclear D gene. The V and J ends lost 0 bases and 7 bases respectively, with 7 bases between them. Germline V CDR1 and CDR2: MNHNY, SVGAGI (reference sequence). There are 13 residues in the CDR3. For the CDR3, the DNA is TGTGCCAGCAGTTACTCAATCGGCCAGCCCCAGCATTTT. It translates to CASSYSIGQPQHF.

V usage is TRBV19 and J usage is TRBJ1-2, with 7 bases fitting TRBD1. Germline V gives CDR1 LNHDA, CDR2 SQIVND (reference sequence). The V segment lost 6 bases and the J segment 2 bases; nucleotides outside the gene matches: 3. CDR3 size: 13 residues. In nucleotides, the CDR3 is TGTGCCAGTAGAAAGACAGGGAACTATGGCTACACCTTC. Translating gives CASRKTGNYGYTF.

The chain uses TRBV6-5 and TRBJ2-5; tentative D call: TRBD2 (6 bases). Germline lookup yields CDR1 MNHEY and CDR2 SVGAGI. The V and J ends lost 0 bases and 5 bases respectively, with 13 bases between them. This CDR3 is 15 amino acids long. The DNA of the CDR3 is TGTGCCAGCAGTTACTCGGCGGGGCGATGGGAGACCCAGTACTTC. Its translation is CASSYSAGRWETQYF.

This clone was seen a handful of times. V and J are TRBV28 and TRBJ1-1; 11 bases are a match to TRBD1. V was pared by 4 bases and J by 11 bases, with 12 bases of the junction left unmatched. Germline V gene sequence: CDR1 MDHEN, CDR2 SYDVKM. The length of the CDR3 is 15 residues. CDR3 bases: TGTGCCAGCAGTTCCCACTCGGGACAGGGGGTTGTGGCTTTCTTT. Encoded protein: CASSSHSGQGVVAFF.

This chain links TRBV7-6 with TRBJ2-1; 7 positions agree with TRBD1. Germline CDR1 SGHVS, CDR2 FNYEAQ. The CDR3 runs 17 residues. The junction had 15 bases not matched to a gene; V was cut back by 5 bases and J by 5 bases. Here the CDR3 reads CASSQPRQGQGNNEQFF. The CDR3, as DNA: TGTGCCAGCAGCCAACCGAGACAGGGACAAGGAAACAATGAGCAGTTCTTC.

The chain employs TRBV5-1 and TRBJ2-7; TRBD1 agrees at 7 bases. CDR1 and CDR2 from the germline V gene are SGHRS and YFSETQ. V lost 3 bases, J lost 6 bases, and 6 bases stayed unmatched. The CDR3 covers 13 residues. Written as DNA, the CDR3 is TGCGCCAGCAGCTGGGACAGACGAAGCGAGCAGTACTTC. Translating gives CASSWDRRSEQYF.

The rearrangement links TRBV9 to TRBJ2-3, with 8 nucleotides matching TRBD1. The junction had 5 bases not matched to a gene; V was cut back by 7 bases and J by 4 bases. The CDR3 is 13 amino acids. Germline V lookup: CDR1 SGDLS, CDR2 YYNGEE. This CDR3 reads CASGTGNADTQYF. The CDR3 DNA is TGTGCCAGCGGGACAGGTAACGCAGATACGCAGTATTTT.

The rearrangement uses TRBV2 and TRBJ1-2; 7 nucleotides match TRBD1. The V gene's germline CDR1 is SNHLY and CDR2 FYNNEI. The CDR3 length is 12 residues. Unmatched junction bases numbered 8, after V lost 9 bases and J lost 7 bases. The CDR3 sequence: CARTGDSPGYTF. CDR3 in DNA: TGTGCCAGAACGGGGGACAGCCCTGGCTACACCTTC.

The rearrangement links TRBV2 to TRBJ2-3, with D possibly called TRBD1 or TRBD2 (5 bases each). CDR1 SNHLY and CDR2 FYNNEI come from the germline V gene. Between the trimmed V and J ends, which lost 6 bases and 6 bases, there was a span of 10 bases. The CDR3 covers 12 residues. The CDR3 DNA reads as TGTGCCAGCAGGGGGGAGTTCGATACGCAGTATTTT. Translating it yields CASRGEFDTQYF.

V gene TRBV15 combines with J gene TRBJ2-1; no reliable D call. Germline assignment: CDR1 LNHNV and CDR2 YYDKDF (reference sequence). V lost 0 bases, J lost 0 bases, and 9 bases lay in between. The CDR3 is 16 residues long. CDR3 region: CATSRDRLSSYNEQFF. CDR3 nucleotide sequence: TGTGCCACCAGCAGAGATAGGCTTAGCTCCTACAATGAGCAGTTCTTC.

This chain links TRBV28 with TRBJ2-7; a possible D gene is TRBD1 (6 bases). The V gene's germline CDR1 is MDHEN and CDR2 SYDVKM. CDR3 length: 13 residues. The V end lost 5 bases, the J end lost 3 bases, and 11 bases lay between the germline ends. In DNA form, the CDR3 reads TGTGCCAGCAGTCCGGACAGTTTCTACGAGCAGTACTTC. Its protein is CASSPDSFYEQYF.

The rearrangement links TRBV7-9 to TRBJ1-5, with D maybe TRBD1 (5 bases). Germline V gives CDR1 SEHNR, CDR2 FQNEAQ (reference sequence). Trimming shortened V by 5 bases and J by 7 bases, and 15 bases separated the two germline ends. The CDR3 runs 14 residues. As DNA, the CDR3 is TGTGCCAGCAGCCAAGGTGGGGGAGAACAGCCCCAGCATTTT. It specifies CASSQGGGEQPQHF.